This entry lists 8 T cell receptor beta chains sequenced from one sample in a study of OX40 agonist ivuxolimab in advanced cancers. The data were produced by immunoSEQ multiplex PCR, yet TCRdb's version contains in-frame clones alone and is incomplete. Altogether 100,000 to 150,000 clones are present, just under 95% being singletons, with the ten largest covering 0.8% to 1%. Sequenced material: CD4+ or CD8+ T cells sorted from blood, taken in a trial of the OX40 agonist ivuxolimab. Receptors originate from an adult with an advanced solid tumor such as melanoma, head and neck, liver or kidney cancer.

The rearrangement links TRBV19 to TRBJ2-4; D is possibly TRBD1 (6 bases). Per the germline V gene, CDR1 is LNHDA and CDR2 is SQIVND (reference sequence). Trimming took off 6 bases at V and 1 base at J, with 13 bases between the two ends. This CDR3 has 15 amino acids. The DNA for the CDR3 is TGTGCCAGTAGACTCGCTACAGGGGCCAAAAACATTCAGTACTTC. As protein: CASRLATGAKNIQYF.

This clone was seen more than once but under ten times. The chain joins TRBV13 to TRBJ1-2; 7 bases map to TRBD1. Germline V lookup: CDR1 PRHDT, CDR2 FYEKMQ (reference sequence). CDR3 length: 14 residues. Losses at the gene ends were 4 bases for V and 3 bases for J; bases not matched to a gene: 5. DNA for the CDR3: TGTGCCAGCAGCTCCCAAGGGGGCTACTATGGCTACACCTTC. It encodes CASSSQGGYYGYTF.

CDR3 bases: TGTGCCAGCAGCCGCCAGGGGGCGGCGGGAAACACCATATATTTT. Translation: CASSRQGAAGNTIYF. The rearrangement links TRBV6-5 to TRBJ1-3; 8 nucleotides agree with TRBD1. The CDR3 spans 15 residues. V lost 6 bases, J lost 4 bases, and 8 bases stayed unmatched. The V gene's germline CDR1 is MNHEY and CDR2 SVGAGI.

As DNA, the CDR3 is TGTGCCAGCAGCTTGGGGACCCGGAACCTAAACATTCAGTACTTC. This encodes CASSLGTRNLNIQYF. The V call is TRBV7-8, the J call TRBJ2-4; D may match TRBD1 or TRBD2 (5 bases each). The V gene lost 3 bases and the J gene lost 6 bases, with 15 bases spanning the gap. The CDR3 covers 15 residues. Germline values: CDR1 SGHVS, CDR2 FQNEAQ.

The chain is built from TRBV7-9 and TRBJ1-2, with 10 bases aligning to TRBD1. The CDR3 has 14 residues. Germline assignment: CDR1 SEHNR and CDR2 FQNEAQ (reference sequence). V gave up 4 bases and J gave up 7 bases; unmatched junction bases: 6. The CDR3 DNA reads TGTGCCAGCAGCTCCCGACAGGGGGCTAGTGGCTACACCTTC. Translation gives CASSSRQGASGYTF. Combining the CDR3 with reference TRBV7-9 and TRBJ1-2 gives the whole variable domain DTGVSQNPRHKITKRGQNVTFRCDPISEHNRLYWYRQTLGQGPEFLTYFQNEAQLEKSRLLSDRFSAERPKGSFSTLEIQRTEQGDSAMYLCASSSRQGASGYTFGSGTRLTVV.

V usage is TRBV7-8 and J usage is TRBJ1-3; the D is unclear. Per germline, CDR1 SGHVS and CDR2 FQNEAQ. The CDR3 has 15 amino acids. Between the trimmed V and J ends, which lost 0 bases and 1 base, there was a span of 7 bases. Written as DNA, the CDR3 is TGTGCCAGCAGCTTAGCGGGATTATCTGGAAACACCATATATTTT. Amino acids: CASSLAGLSGNTIYF.

J is TRBJ1-1 and V is TRBV11-3; D ambiguous. CDR1 SGHNT and CDR2 YENEEA come from the germline V gene. This CDR3 comprises 14 residues. The V gene lost 0 bases and the J gene lost 1 base, with 6 bases spanning the gap. The CDR3 loop reads CASSLELTNTEAFF. CDR3 sequence (DNA): TGTGCCAGCAGCTTAGAGTTGACGAACACTGAAGCTTTCTTT.

V is TRBV7-6 and J is TRBJ2-7; 16 nucleotides align to TRBD2. The length of the CDR3 is 15 residues. Unmatched junction bases numbered 4, after V lost 4 bases and J lost 7 bases. Per the germline V gene, CDR1 is SGHVS and CDR2 is FNYEAQ. CDR3 in amino acids: CASSWGLAGGEEQYF. CDR3 coding DNA: TGTGCCAGCAGCTGGGGACTAGCGGGAGGGGAAGAGCAGTACTTC.